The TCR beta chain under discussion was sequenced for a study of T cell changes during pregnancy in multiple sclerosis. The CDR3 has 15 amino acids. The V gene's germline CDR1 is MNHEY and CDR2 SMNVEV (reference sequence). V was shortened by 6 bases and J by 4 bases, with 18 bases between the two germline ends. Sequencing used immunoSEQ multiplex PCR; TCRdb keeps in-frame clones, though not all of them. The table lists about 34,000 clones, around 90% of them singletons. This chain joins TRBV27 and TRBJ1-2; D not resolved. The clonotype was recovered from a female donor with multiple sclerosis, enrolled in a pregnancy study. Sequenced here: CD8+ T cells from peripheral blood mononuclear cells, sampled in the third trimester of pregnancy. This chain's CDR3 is CASSPLAGGLYGYTF. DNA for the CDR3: TGTGCCAGCAGCCCGTTGGCGGGAGGACTCTATGGCTACACCTTC.